This T cell receptor beta chain was sequenced during a study of cytomegalovirus exposure and HLA in healthy donors. Whole-study results and caveats: In vitro work confirmed that a few CMV-associated chains recognize CMV antigens. Cytomegalovirus status, reportedly, was diagnosed with high specificity and sensitivity by the classifier. A subsequent analysis found that TCR clusters from the first cohort also tended to co-occur in the 120 or so validation repertoires, with less than 95% of cluster scores above 0.

Germline V gene lookup returns CDR1 LNHDA and CDR2 SQIVND (reference sequence). The CDR3 has 15 amino acids. With V trimmed by 5 bases and J by 0 bases, 6 bases remained unmatched. The approximately 120-subject validation cohort, separate from the 666-subject first cohort, included the donors. This clone has just one count. What it recognizes is unknown. Measured with immunoSEQ multiplex PCR; TCRdb has only the in-frame clones, and not every one. The table records fewer than 400,000 clones, roughly 86% of them present only once. This chain links TRBV19 with TRBJ1-2; TRBD1 agrees at 7 bases. The sample comprised PBMCs. The receptor's source is a man aged 25-45 years in good health and CMV-seronegative. Written as DNA, the CDR3 is TGTGCCAGTAGTGAAGGGACAGCAGCTAACTATGGCTACACCTTC. It codes for CASSEGTAANYGYTF.